This T cell receptor beta chain was found in a study of T cell responses to AZD1222 COVID-19 vaccine. V was shortened by 7 bases and J by 2 bases, with 15 bases between the two germline ends. The CDR3 loop spans 14 amino acids. CDR1 is SGHAT, CDR2 FQNNGV, per germline. Data came from immunoSEQ multiplex PCR; TCRdb stores just in-frame clones and leaves some out. The data show 95,000 to 100,000 clones, around 87% seen once. Overall study findings and caveats: Epitopes outside B.1.351 and B.1.1.7 mutated regions reportedly drew nearly half of spike TCRs. The donors showed a predominance of white British ancestry and of females, with possible underestimation of clonal diversity.

On this clone: Its antigen is unknown.

The sample here was peripheral blood, taken 28 days after the second AZD1222 dose. The TCR sequence derives from an adult who received the AZD1222 COVID-19 vaccine. The rearrangement joins TRBV11-2 to TRBJ2-7; D is undetermined. In nucleotides, the CDR3 is TGTGCCAGCACCTGGTCTGGAGTCCCCTACGAGCAGTACTTC. Amino acids: CASTWSGVPYEQYF.